The 11 T cell receptor beta chains in this list originate from one sample, sequenced in a study of persistence of HIV-infected CD4 T cells. Nonspecific anti-CD3/anti-CD28 bead stimulation represents the broad CD4+ T cell repertoire. Sorting of responding CD4+ T cells relied on upregulated CD40 ligand together with CD69. Antigens of these TCRs are unknown. Sequencing used immunoSEQ version 4 in survey mode. Some clones are missing from TCRdb's copy, which holds only in-frame ones; the method was immunoSEQ multiplex PCR. Of about 45,000 clones listed, about 87% are singletons. The sequenced sample was CD4+ T cells sorted from PBMCs after roughly 18-hour stimulation, obtained from a patient who received antiretroviral therapy. The receptors come from an adult woman with HIV who was CMV-seropositive.

The chain carries TRBV5-1 and TRBJ1-1; a possible D gene is TRBD1 (5 bases). CDR1 and CDR2 from the germline V gene are SGHRS and YFSETQ. Trimming shortened V by 4 bases and J by 4 bases, and 11 bases separated the two germline ends. The CDR3 has 13 amino acids. The DNA for the CDR3 is TGCGCCAGCAGCGCCACAGGCGCCACTGAAGCTTTCTTT. Protein product: CASSATGATEAFF.

V and J are TRBV24-1 and TRBJ1-2; D is undetermined. The germline CDR1 and CDR2 sequences are KGHDR and SFDVKD. CDR3 length equals 13 residues. V lost 1 base to trimming and J lost 4 bases, with 6 bases between them. The CDR3 DNA sequence: TGTGCCACCAGTGATTTCGCAAGCTATGGCTACACCTTC. Protein product: CATSDFASYGYTF.

To note about this clone: A read error may produce the germline difference seen at one junction end. The rearrangement joins TRBV5-6 to TRBJ1-2; tentative D call: TRBD1 (6 bases). The CDR3 spans 13 residues. Germline assignment: CDR1 SGHDT and CDR2 YYEEEE. The CDR3 region is CASRLDSAYGYTF. Written as DNA, the CDR3 is TGTGCCAGCAGATTGGACAGCGCCTATGGCTACACCTTC.

This chain links TRBV9 with TRBJ1-6; TRBD1 agrees at 8 bases. Trimming at V came to 4 bases and at J to 8 bases, leaving 11 bases not matched to a gene. The CDR3 contains 16 residues. CDR1 is SGDLS and CDR2 is YYNGEE in the germline V gene. The CDR3, as DNA: TGTGCCAGCAGCCCACGGACAGGGAGGCAGGATTCACCCCTCCACTTT. Amino acids: CASSPRTGRQDSPLHF. Supplemented by reference TRBV9 and TRBJ1-6, the full variable domain reads DSGVTQTPKHLITATGQRVTLRCSPRSGDLSVYWYQQSLDQGLQFLIQYYNGEERAKGNILERFSAQQFPDLHSELNLSSLELGDSALYFCASSPRTGRQDSPLHFGNGTRLTVT.

The table lists this clone with a few counts. The chain carries TRBV29-1 and TRBJ2-5, with TRBD1 identical over 9 bases. The germline CDR1 and CDR2 sequences are SQVTM and ANQGSEA. This CDR3 has 12 residues. With 6 bases clipped from V and 2 bases from J, the junction kept 1 base outside the gene matches. CDR3 DNA: TGCAGCGTCGGGACAGGGCAAGAGACCCAGTACTTC. This encodes CSVGTGQETQYF.

This clone was observed a few times. CDR3 loop: CASAGRGIHYGYTF. The CDR3 region has the DNA TGCGCCAGCGCTGGAAGGGGGATCCACTATGGCTACACCTTC. The V call is TRBV4-1, the J call TRBJ1-2; the D gene is possibly TRBD1 (6 bases). CDR1 is MGHRA, CDR2 YSYEKL, per germline. Trimming took off 8 bases at V and 3 bases at J, with 16 bases between the two ends. This CDR3 comprises 14 residues.

The chain couples TRBV6-5 to TRBJ2-7; the D gene is possibly TRBD2 (6 bases). The CDR3 is made up of 12 amino acids. Per germline, CDR1 MNHEY and CDR2 SVGAGI. V was pared by 6 bases and J by 6 bases, with 12 bases between. In nucleotides, the CDR3 is TGTGCCAGCAGGTCGGGGGTCGGCGAGCAGTACTTC. Its translation is CASRSGVGEQYF.

This rearrangement joins TRBV19 to TRBJ1-1; D is unclear. V was shortened by 2 bases and J by 2 bases, with 9 bases between the two germline ends. The CDR3 extends over 14 amino acids. CDR1 and CDR2 from the germline V gene are LNHDA and SQIVND (reference sequence). The CDR3, as DNA: TGTGCCAGTAGTATAAGGGCCCCTAACACTGAAGCTTTCTTT. Its translation is CASSIRAPNTEAFF.

This clone was picked up a small number of times. V is TRBV9 and J is TRBJ1-1, with D hard to call. CDR3 length: 15 amino acids. CDR1 SGDLS and CDR2 YYNGEE come from the germline V gene. Trimming removed 0 bases at V and 1 base at J, with 10 bases between. As DNA, the CDR3 is TGTGCCAGCAGCGTAGGTTCTCTGGGGAACACTGAAGCTTTCTTT. Translating gives CASSVGSLGNTEAFF.

CDR3 bases: TGTGCCAGCAGCCTCCCACCAGGCTACGAGCAGTACGTC. It translates to CASSLPPGYEQYV. The rearrangement uses TRBV7-9 and TRBJ2-7, with no clear D. CDR3 length: 13 residues. Germline CDR1 and CDR2: SEHNR and FQNEAQ (reference sequence). Trimming removed 5 bases at V and 3 bases at J, with 11 bases between.

The V call is TRBV10-1, the J call TRBJ1-1; no clear D gene. The germline V gene encodes CDR1 WNHNN and CDR2 SYGVQD (reference sequence). Trimming cost V 7 bases and J 1 base, with 10 bases left between them. The CDR3 runs 13 residues. CDR3: CASKRTKNTEAFF. In DNA form, the CDR3 reads TGCGCCAGCAAAAGGACGAAGAACACTGAAGCTTTCTTT.